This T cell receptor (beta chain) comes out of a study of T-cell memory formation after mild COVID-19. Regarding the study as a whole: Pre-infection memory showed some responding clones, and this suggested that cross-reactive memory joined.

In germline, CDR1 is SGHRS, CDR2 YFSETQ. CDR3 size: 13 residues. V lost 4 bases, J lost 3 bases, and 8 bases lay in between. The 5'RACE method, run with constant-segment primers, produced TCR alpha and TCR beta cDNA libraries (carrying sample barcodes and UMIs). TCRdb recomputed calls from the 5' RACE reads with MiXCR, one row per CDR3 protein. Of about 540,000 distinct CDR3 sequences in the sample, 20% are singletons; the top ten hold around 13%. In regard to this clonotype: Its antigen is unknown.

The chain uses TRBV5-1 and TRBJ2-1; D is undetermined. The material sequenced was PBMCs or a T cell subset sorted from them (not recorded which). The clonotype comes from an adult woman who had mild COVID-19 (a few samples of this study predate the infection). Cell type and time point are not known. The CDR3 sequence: CASSNRSYNEQFF. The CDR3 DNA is TGCGCCAGCAGCAACCGCAGCTACAATGAGCAGTTCTTC.